This T cell receptor (beta chain) originates from a study of T cells in Graves' hyperthyroidism and ophthalmopathy. Whole-study context: Before treatment of any kind, peripheral blood was taken at initial diagnosis. Study conclusions and caveats: Ophthalmopathy was predicted by the model a median of about 6.7 months ahead of onset. Within blood appeared most thyroid clonotypes that had expanded above 0.001.

The TCR beta CDR3 regions underwent amplification using RNA transcripts as the source. A set of HTBI primers served as the primers for a first-round RT-PCR of the TCR CDR3. TCRdb itself ran the multiplex PCR reads through MiXCR, one entry per CDR3 protein. The data show 300,000 to 350,000 distinct CDR3 sequences, with roughly 17% seen just once and around a third held by the top ten. Graves' hyperthyroidism was deemed stable absent ophthalmopathy progression within 18 months. Germline V gene sequence: CDR1 MNHNS, CDR2 SASEGT. This CDR3 has 13 amino acids. V shed 6 bases and J shed 4 bases, with 12 bases lying between them. This clonotype was recorded at least ten times. Its specificity is unknown.

The sequence derives from a man between 25 and 39 years old with Graves' hyperthyroidism. This chain joins TRBV6-1 and TRBJ1-2, with D unclear. Sequencing was performed on blood. The CDR3 nucleotides read TGTGCCAGCAGGGTCCAGGATGGCTATGGCTACACCTTC. Protein product: CASRVQDGYGYTF.